This T cell receptor beta chain comes out of a study of regulatory T cells in long-lasting Graves disease. Overall study context: To qualify as persistent, Graves' disease required over 5 years of antithyroid drugs with positive TSH receptor antibodies. Study-wide findings and caveats: Among the persistent patients, 2,741 public clonotypes were shared, more than the approximately 970 shared among new patients.

In this sample, this clonotype turned up many times. No antigen is known for it. Combining iRepertoire HTBI primers with Arm-PCR of CDR3 regions, the authors built TCR beta libraries. In the original processing: Under 75 TRBV and 12 to 15 TRBJ segments were identified across samples. Using its own MiXCR run on the multiplex PCR reads, TCRdb lists one record per CDR3 protein. It is TCRdb's table, rather than the study itself, that gives the V and J calls and clone size. The top ten clones hold 40% to 50% of a sample with about 660,000 distinct CDR3 sequences, 25% to 30% of them seen once. Stated time point: persistent/refractory GD, antithyroid drugs over 5 years with positive TRAb. Preparation of the TCR library used RNA extracted from PBMCs. The sample was peripheral blood mononuclear cells (PBMCs), taken when the disease was refractory, from a patient treated with antithyroid drugs. The TCR originated in a female donor with Graves disease.

The CDR3, as DNA: TGTGCCAGCCTGCCTAGTGGGGGCAGGGTGAACACTGAAGCTTTCTTT. Protein: CASLPSGGRVNTEAFF. This chain uses TRBV12-3 or TRBV12-4 with TRBJ1-1, with D possibly matching TRBD1 (6 bases). The CDR3 contains 16 residues. V lost 8 bases, J lost 0 bases, and 19 bases lay in between.